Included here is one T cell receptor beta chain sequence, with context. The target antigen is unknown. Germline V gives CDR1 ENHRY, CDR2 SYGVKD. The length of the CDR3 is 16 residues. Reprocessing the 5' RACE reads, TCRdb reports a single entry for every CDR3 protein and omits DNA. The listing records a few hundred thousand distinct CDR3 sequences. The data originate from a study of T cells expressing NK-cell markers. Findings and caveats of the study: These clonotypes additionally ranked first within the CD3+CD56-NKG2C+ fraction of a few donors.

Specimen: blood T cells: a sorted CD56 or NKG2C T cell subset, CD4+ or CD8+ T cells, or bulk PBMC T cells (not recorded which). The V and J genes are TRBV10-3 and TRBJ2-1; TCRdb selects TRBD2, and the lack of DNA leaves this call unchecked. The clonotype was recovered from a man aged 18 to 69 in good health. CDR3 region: CAIKGLAGGNYNEQFF.